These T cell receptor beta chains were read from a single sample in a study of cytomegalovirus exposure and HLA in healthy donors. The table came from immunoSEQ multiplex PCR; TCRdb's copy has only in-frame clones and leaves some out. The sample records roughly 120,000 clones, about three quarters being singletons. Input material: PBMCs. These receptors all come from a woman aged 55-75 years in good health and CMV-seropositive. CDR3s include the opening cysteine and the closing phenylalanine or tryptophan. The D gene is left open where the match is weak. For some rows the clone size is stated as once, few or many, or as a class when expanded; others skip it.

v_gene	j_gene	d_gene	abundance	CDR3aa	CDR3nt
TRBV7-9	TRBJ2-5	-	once	CASSLAAPHDQETQYF	TGTGCCAGCAGCTTAGCGGCCCCACACGACCAAGAGACCCAGTACTTC
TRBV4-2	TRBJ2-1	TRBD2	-	CASSQGTSEYNEQFF	TGTGCCAGCAGCCAAGGGACTAGCGAATACAATGAGCAGTTCTTC
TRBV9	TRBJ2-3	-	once	CASSVGQSSTDTQYF	TGTGCCAGCAGCGTTGGGCAGTCTAGCACAGATACGCAGTATTTT
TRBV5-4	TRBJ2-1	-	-	CASSLAGGGNEQFF	TGTGCCAGCAGCTTGGCCGGGGGAGGAAATGAGCAGTTCTTC
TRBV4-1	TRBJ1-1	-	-	CASSQDVSGGRTEAFF	TGCGCCAGCAGCCAAGACGTATCTGGCGGGAGGACTGAAGCTTTCTTT
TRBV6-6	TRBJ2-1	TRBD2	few	CASSSRSSGRTNEQFF	TGTGCCAGCAGTTCCCGTTCGAGCGGGAGAACTAATGAGCAGTTCTTC
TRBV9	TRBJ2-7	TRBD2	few	CASSPEGGALTYEQYF	TGTGCCAGCAGTCCGGAGGGAGGGGCGCTGACCTACGAGCAGTACTTC
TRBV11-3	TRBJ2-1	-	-	CASSLIGGNEQFF	TGTGCCAGCAGCTTAATCGGCGGCAATGAGCAGTTCTTC
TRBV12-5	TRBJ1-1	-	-	CASGLVRSRGGRTEAFF	TGTGCTAGTGGTTTGGTACGTAGTAGGGGAGGCAGGACTGAAGCTTTCTTT
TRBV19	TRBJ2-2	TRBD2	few	CASSNGGDTGELFF	TGTGCCAGTAGTAACGGGGGGGACACCGGGGAGCTGTTTTTT
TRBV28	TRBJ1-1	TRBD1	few	CASSPGQGTEAFF	TGTGCCAGCAGTCCGGGACAGGGGACTGAAGCTTTCTTT
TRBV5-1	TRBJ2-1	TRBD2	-	CASSQPITSGRAGNEQFF	TGCGCCAGCAGCCAACCAATCACGAGCGGGAGGGCCGGCAATGAGCAGTTCTTC
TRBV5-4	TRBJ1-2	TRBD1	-	CASSRGQGPRYGYTF	TGTGCCAGCAGCCGTGGACAGGGGCCGCGCTATGGCTACACCTTC
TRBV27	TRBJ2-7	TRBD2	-	CASSLSLAGVYEQYF	TGTGCCAGCAGTTTAAGTCTAGCGGGAGTTTACGAGCAGTACTTC
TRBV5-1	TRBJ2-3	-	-	CASSAGPTTDTQYF	TGCGCCAGCAGCGCAGGGCCCACCACAGATACGCAGTATTTT
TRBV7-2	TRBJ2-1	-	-	CASSLARAREQFF	TGTGCCAGCAGCTTAGCGCGAGCGCGAGAGCAGTTCTTC
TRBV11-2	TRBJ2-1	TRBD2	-	CASRSGSQQFF	TGTGCCAGCAGGAGCGGGAGTCAGCAGTTCTTC
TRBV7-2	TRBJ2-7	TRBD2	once	CASSSTGGYEQYF	TGTGCCAGCAGCTCCACGGGGGGATACGAGCAGTACTTC
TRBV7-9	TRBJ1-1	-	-	CASSLVGANTEAFF	TGTGCCAGCAGCTTAGTTGGGGCTAACACTGAAGCTTTCTTT
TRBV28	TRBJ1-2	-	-	CASIGAVGGFNYGYTF	TGTGCCAGCATCGGCGCGGTGGGAGGGTTTAACTATGGCTACACCTTC
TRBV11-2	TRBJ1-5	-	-	CASSLEGAGQPQHF	TGTGCCAGCAGCTTAGAAGGGGCGGGACAGCCCCAGCATTTT
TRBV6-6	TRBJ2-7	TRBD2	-	CASTPAIAGGEQYF	TGTGCCAGCACCCCGGCAATAGCGGGAGGCGAGCAGTACTTC
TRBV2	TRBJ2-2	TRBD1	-	CASQQDRTNTGELFF	TGTGCCAGCCAGCAGGACAGGACGAACACCGGGGAGCTGTTTTTT
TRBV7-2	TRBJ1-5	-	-	CASSLVLNQPQHF	TGTGCCAGCAGCTTAGTTCTGAATCAGCCCCAGCATTTT
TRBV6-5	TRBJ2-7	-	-	CASSYWTGGHEQYF	TGTGCCAGCAGTTACTGGACTGGCGGGCACGAGCAGTACTTC
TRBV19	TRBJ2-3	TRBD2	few	CASSLGLATDTQYF	TGTGCCAGTAGTCTGGGACTAGCTACAGATACGCAGTATTTT
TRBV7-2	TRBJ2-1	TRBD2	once	CASSFWREFYEQFF	TGTGCCAGCAGCTTTTGGCGGGAGTTCTATGAGCAGTTCTTC
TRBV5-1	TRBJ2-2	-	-	CASSLAGRKDTGELFF	TGCGCCAGCAGCTTGGCGGGAAGGAAAGACACCGGGGAGCTGTTTTTT
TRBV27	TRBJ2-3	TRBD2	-	CASSLSRGGTDTQYF	TGTGCCAGCAGTTTATCTCGGGGGGGCACAGATACGCAGTATTTT
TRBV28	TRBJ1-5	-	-	CASSLFPGGGSNQPQHF	TGTGCCAGCAGTTTATTCCCGGGAGGGGGAAGCAATCAGCCCCAGCATTTT
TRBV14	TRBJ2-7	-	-	CASSPGYDRRSSYEQYF	TGTGCCAGCAGCCCTGGGTATGATCGGAGGAGCTCCTACGAGCAGTACTTC
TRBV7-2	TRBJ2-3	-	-	CASSLYRGLWTQYF	TGTGCCAGCAGCTTATATAGGGGTTTATGGACGCAGTATTTT
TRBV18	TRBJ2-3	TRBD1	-	CASSPPGQRADTQYF	TGTGCCAGCTCACCACCGGGACAGAGGGCAGATACGCAGTATTTT
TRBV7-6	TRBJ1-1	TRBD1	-	CASSFGTENTEAFF	TGTGCCAGCAGCTTCGGGACAGAAAACACTGAAGCTTTCTTT
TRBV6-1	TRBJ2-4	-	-	CASSVTGGVAKNIQYF	TGTGCCAGCAGTGTTACAGGGGGGGTAGCCAAAAACATTCAGTACTTC
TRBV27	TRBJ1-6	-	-	CASSFDRNPGYNSPLHF	TGTGCCAGCAGTTTCGACCGCAATCCAGGGTATAATTCACCCCTCCACTTT
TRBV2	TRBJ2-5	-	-	CASSEALGQGETQYF	TGTGCCAGCAGTGAAGCGCTCGGGCAGGGAGAGACCCAGTACTTC
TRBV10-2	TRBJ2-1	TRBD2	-	CASSGRASGRTGEQFF	TGCGCCAGCAGTGGACGGGCTAGCGGGAGAACTGGTGAGCAGTTCTTC
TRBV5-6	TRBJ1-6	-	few	CASSLMGGHNSPLHF	TGTGCCAGCAGCTTGATGGGGGGGCATAATTCACCCCTCCACTTT
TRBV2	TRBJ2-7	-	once	CASSETSIGEQYF	TGTGCCAGCAGTGAGACTAGTATAGGCGAGCAGTACTTC
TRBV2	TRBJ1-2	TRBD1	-	CASSLEKTGGIGYTF	TGTGCCAGCTCCTTGGAAAAGACAGGGGGTATTGGCTACACCTTC
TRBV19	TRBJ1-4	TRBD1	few	CASRTGGSNEKLFF	TGTGCCAGTAGGACAGGGGGGAGTAATGAAAAACTGTTTTTT
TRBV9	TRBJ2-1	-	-	CASSTVWAQQFF	TGTGCCAGCAGCACCGTCTGGGCTCAGCAGTTCTTC
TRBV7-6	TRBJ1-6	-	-	CASSGPAGADYNSPLHF	TGTGCCAGCAGCGGCCCGGCGGGGGCAGATTATAATTCACCCCTCCACTTT
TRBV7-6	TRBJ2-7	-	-	CASSLGVGDEQYF	TGTGCCAGCAGCTTAGGCGTCGGGGACGAGCAGTACTTC
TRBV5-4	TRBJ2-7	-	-	CASSLSSGSYEQYF	TGTGCCAGCAGCTTGTCTTCCGGGAGCTACGAGCAGTACTTC
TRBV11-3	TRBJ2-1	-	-	CASSLDPHPYNEQFF	TGTGCCAGCAGCTTAGACCCACATCCCTACAATGAGCAGTTCTTC
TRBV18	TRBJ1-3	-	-	CASYKDGDTIYF	TGTGCCAGCTACAAAGACGGGGACACCATATATTTT
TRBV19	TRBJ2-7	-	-	CASSRGAAIYEQYF	TGTGCCAGTTCCCGCGGGGCTGCAATCTACGAGCAGTACTTC
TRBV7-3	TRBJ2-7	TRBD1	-	CASSLTGQGFYEQYF	TGTGCCAGCAGCTTAACTGGACAGGGGTTCTACGAGCAGTACTTC
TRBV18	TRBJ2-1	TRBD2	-	CASSPPGLVYNEQFF	TGTGCCAGCTCACCTCCGGGACTAGTCTACAATGAGCAGTTCTTC
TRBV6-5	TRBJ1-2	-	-	CASSYVGNHYGYTF	TGTGCCAGCAGTTACGTCGGGAATCACTATGGCTACACCTTC
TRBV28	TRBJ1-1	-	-	CASSLQNTEAFF	TGTGCCAGCAGTTTACAGAACACTGAAGCTTTCTTT
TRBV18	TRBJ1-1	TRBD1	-	CASSRTGDTEAFF	TGTGCCAGCTCTCGGACAGGGGACACTGAAGCTTTCTTT
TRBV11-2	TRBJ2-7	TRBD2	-	CASSLGSSGSSYEQYF	TGTGCCAGCAGCTTAGGCTCTAGCGGCAGCTCCTACGAGCAGTACTTC
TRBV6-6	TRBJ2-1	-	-	CASSYNGDYNEQFF	TGTGCCAGCAGTTACAACGGGGACTACAATGAGCAGTTCTTC
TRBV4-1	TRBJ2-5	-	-	CASSPRLRGRRVEETQYF	TGCGCCAGCAGCCCCCGACTGAGGGGTAGGAGGGTAGAAGAGACCCAGTACTTC